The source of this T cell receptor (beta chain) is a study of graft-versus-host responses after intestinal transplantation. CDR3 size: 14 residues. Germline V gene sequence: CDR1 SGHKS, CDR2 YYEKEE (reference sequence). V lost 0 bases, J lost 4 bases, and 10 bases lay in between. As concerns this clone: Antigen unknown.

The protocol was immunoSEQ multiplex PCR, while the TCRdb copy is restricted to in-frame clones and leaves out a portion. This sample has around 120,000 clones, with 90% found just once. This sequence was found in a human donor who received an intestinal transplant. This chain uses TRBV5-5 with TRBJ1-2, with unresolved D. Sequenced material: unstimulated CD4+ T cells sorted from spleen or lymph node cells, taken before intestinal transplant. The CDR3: CASSLGGVGYGYTF. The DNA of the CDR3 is TGTGCCAGCAGCTTGGGCGGGGTAGGCTATGGCTACACCTTC.